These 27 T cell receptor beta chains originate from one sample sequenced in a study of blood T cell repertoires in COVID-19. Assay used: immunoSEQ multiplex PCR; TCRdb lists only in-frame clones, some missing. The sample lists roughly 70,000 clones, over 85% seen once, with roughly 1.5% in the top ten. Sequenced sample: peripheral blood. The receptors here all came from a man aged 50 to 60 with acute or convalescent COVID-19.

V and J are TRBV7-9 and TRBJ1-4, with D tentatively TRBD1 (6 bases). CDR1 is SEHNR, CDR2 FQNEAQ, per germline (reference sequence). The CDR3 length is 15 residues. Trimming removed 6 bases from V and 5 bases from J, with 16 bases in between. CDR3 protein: CASRPSTGTNEKLFF. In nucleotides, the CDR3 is TGTGCCAGCAGGCCTTCGACAGGTACAAATGAAAAACTGTTTTTT.

The CDR3 loop reads CASSAQGSSGNTIYF. The CDR3 region has the DNA TGTGCCAGCAGTGCCCAGGGGAGCTCTGGAAACACCATATATTTT. The V call is TRBV2, the J call TRBJ1-3, with D possibly being TRBD1 (6 bases). Germline V gene data show CDR1 as SNHLY and CDR2 as FYNNEI. V lost 4 bases and J lost 0, with 10 bases in between. CDR3 length: 15 amino acids.

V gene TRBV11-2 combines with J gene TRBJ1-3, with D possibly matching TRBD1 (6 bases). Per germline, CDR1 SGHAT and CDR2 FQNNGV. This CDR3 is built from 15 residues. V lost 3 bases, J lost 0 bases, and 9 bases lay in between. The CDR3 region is CASSFGQPSGNTIYF. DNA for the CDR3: TGTGCCAGCAGCTTTGGACAGCCCTCTGGAAACACCATATATTTT.

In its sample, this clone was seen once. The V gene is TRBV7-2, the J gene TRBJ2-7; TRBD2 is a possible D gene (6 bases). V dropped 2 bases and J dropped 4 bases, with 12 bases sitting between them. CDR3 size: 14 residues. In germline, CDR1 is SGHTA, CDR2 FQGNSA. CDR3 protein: CASSLIGGPYEQYF. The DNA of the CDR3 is TGTGCCAGCAGCTTAATCGGAGGGCCGTACGAGCAGTACTTC.

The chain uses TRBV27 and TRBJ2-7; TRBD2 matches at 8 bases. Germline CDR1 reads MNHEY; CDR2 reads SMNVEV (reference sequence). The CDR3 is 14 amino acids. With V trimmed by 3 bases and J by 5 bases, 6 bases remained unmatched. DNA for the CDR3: TGTGCCAGCAGTTTTACCGGGAGGGACCACGAGCAGTACTTC. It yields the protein CASSFTGRDHEQYF.

CDR3 in DNA: TGTGCCAGCAGAGGGACAGGGAGGTTGAACACCATATATTTT. Translated: CASRGTGRLNTIYF. This chain connects TRBV2 to TRBJ1-3; 9 bases match TRBD1. Germline CDR1 and CDR2: SNHLY and FYNNEI. The trim removed 6 bases at V and 7 bases at J, leaving 7 bases unmatched. The CDR3 is 14 residues long.

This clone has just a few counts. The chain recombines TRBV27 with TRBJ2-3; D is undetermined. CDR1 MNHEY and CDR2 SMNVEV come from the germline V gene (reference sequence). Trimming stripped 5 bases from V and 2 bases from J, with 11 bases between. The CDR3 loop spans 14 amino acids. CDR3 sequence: CASSRGFYTDTQYF. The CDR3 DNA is TGTGCCAGCAGTCGAGGTTTCTACACAGATACGCAGTATTTT.

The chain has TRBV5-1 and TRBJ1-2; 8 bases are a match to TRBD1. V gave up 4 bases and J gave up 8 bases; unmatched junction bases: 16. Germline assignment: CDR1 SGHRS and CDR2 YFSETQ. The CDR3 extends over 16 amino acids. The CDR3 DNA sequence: TGCGCCAGCAGCCAGACAGGGGAGGCGGCAGGGGGAGGCTACACCTTC. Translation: CASSQTGEAAGGGYTF.

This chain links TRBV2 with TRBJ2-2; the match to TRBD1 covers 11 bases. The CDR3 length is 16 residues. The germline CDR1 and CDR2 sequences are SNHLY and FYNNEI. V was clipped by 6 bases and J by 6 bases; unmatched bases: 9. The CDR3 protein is CASSARDRGDAGELFF. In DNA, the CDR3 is TGTGCCAGCAGCGCCCGGGACAGGGGGGATGCCGGGGAGCTGTTTTTT.

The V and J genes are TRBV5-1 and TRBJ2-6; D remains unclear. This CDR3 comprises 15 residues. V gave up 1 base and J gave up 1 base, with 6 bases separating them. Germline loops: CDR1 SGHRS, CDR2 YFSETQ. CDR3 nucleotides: TGCGCCAGCAGCTTGATGGAGTCTGGGGCCAACGTCCTGACTTTC. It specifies CASSLMESGANVLTF.

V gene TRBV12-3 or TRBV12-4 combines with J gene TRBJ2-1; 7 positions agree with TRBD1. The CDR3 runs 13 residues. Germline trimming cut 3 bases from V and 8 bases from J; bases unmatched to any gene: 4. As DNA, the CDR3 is TGTGCCAGCAGTTTCAAGGGGGCTCATGAGCAGTTCTTC. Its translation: CASSFKGAHEQFF.

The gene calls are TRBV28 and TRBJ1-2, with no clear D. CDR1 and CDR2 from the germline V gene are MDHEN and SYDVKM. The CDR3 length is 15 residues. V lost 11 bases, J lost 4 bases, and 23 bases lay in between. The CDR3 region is CASNEATLGLYGYTF. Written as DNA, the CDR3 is TGTGCCTCGAATGAGGCGACCCTAGGTCTCTATGGCTACACCTTC.

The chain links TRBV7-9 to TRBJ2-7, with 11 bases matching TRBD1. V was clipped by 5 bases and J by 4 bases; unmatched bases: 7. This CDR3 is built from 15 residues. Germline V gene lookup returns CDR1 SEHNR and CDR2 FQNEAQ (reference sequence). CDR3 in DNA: TGTGCCAGCAGCACCTCGGACAGGGGGCCTTACGAGCAGTACTTC. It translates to CASSTSDRGPYEQYF.

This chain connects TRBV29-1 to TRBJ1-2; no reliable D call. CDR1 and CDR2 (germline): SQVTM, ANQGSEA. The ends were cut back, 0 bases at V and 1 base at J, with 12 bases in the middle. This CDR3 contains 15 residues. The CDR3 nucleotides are TGCAGCGTTGAAGATCACCAGGATTTTAACTATGGCTACACCTTC. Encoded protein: CSVEDHQDFNYGYTF.

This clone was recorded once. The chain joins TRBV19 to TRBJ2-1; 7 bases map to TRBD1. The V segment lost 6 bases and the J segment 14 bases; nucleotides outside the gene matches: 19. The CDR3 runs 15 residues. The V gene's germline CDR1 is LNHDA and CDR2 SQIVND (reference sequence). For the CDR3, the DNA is TGTGCCAGTAGATCCCGGGACAGCGCCTCTGGGCCCGAGTTCTTC. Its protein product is CASRSRDSASGPEFF.

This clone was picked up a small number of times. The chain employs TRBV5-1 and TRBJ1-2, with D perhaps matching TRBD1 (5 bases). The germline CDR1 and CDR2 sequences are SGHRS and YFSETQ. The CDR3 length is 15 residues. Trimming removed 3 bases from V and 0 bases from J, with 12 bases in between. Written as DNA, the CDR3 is TGCGCCAGCAGCTCCTTCGGGGGATCTAACTATGGCTACACCTTC. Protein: CASSSFGGSNYGYTF.

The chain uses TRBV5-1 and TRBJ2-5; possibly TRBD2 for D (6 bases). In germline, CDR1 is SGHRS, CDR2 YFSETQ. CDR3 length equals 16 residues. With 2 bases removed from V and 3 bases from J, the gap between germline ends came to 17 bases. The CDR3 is CASSFGGSTTKETQYF. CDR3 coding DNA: TGCGCCAGCAGCTTCGGAGGGAGTACTACCAAAGAGACCCAGTACTTC.

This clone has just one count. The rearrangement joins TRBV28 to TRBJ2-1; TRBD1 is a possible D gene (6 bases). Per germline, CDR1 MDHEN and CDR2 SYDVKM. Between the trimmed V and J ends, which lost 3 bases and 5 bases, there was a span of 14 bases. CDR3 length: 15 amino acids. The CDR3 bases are TGTGCCAGCAGTTTCCGGCAGGGGATTAACAATGAGCAGTTCTTC. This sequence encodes CASSFRQGINNEQFF.

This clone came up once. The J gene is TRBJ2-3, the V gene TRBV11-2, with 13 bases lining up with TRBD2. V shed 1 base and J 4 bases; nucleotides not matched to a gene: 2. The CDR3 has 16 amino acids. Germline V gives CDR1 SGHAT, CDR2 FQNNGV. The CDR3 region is CASSLALAGGPDTQYF. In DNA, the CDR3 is TGTGCCAGCAGCTTAGCACTAGCGGGAGGGCCAGATACGCAGTATTTT.

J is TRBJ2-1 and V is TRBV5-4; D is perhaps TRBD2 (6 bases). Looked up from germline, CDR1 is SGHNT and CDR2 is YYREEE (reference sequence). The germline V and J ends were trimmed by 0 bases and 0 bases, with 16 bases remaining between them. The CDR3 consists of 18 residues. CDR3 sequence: CASSLGQKRGSSYNEQFF. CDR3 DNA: TGTGCCAGCAGCTTGGGACAAAAACGGGGGAGCTCCTACAATGAGCAGTTCTTC.

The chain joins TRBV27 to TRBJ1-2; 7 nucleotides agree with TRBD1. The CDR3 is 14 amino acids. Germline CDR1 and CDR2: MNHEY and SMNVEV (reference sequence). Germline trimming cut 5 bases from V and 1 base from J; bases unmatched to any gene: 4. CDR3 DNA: TGTGCCAGCAGTACCGGGACAGATAACTATGGCTACACCTTC. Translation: CASSTGTDNYGYTF.

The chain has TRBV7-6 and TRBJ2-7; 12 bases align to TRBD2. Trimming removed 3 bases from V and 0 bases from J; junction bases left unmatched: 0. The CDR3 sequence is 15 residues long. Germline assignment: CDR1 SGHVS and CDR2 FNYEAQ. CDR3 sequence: CASSLGLAGSYEQYF. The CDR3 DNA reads TGTGCCAGCAGCTTGGGACTAGCGGGCTCCTACGAGCAGTACTTC. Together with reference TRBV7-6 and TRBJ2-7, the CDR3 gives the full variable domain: GAGVSQSPRYKVTKRGQDVALRCDPISGHVSLYWYRQALGQGPEFLTYFNYEAQQDKSGLPNDRFSAERPEGSISTLTIQRTEQRDSAMYRCASSLGLAGSYEQYFGPGTRLTVT.

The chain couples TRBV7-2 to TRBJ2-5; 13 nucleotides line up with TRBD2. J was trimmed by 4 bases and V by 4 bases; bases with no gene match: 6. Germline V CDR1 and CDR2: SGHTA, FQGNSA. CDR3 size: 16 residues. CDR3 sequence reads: CASSSRTSGSRETQYF. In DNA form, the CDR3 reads TGTGCCAGCAGCTCCCGGACTAGCGGGAGTCGAGAGACCCAGTACTTC.

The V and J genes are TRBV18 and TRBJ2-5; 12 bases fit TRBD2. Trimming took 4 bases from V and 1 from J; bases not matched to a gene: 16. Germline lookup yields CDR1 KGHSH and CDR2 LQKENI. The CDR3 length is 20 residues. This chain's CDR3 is CASSRTSSGGASGRQETQYF. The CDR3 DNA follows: TGTGCCAGCTCACGCACCTCTAGCGGGGGGGCCAGTGGCCGCCAAGAGACCCAGTACTTC.

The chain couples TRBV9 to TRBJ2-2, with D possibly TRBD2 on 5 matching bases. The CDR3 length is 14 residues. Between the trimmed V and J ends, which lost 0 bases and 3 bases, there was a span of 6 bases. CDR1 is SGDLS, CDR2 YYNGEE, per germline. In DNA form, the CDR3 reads TGTGCCAGCAGCGTAGTGGGAGACACCGGGGAGCTGTTTTTT. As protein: CASSVVGDTGELFF.

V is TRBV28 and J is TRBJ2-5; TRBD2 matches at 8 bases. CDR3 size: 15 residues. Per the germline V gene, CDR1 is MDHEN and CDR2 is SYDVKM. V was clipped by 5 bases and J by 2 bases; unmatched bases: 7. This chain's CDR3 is CASSPRLARQETQYF. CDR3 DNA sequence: TGTGCCAGCAGTCCCCGACTAGCGCGACAAGAGACCCAGTACTTC.

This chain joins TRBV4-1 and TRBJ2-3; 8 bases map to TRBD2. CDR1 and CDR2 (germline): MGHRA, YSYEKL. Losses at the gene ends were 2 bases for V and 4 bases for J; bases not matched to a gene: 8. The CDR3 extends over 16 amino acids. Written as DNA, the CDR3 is TGCGCCAGCAGCCAAAGCGGGAGTGCTGTGTCAGATACGCAGTATTTT. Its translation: CASSQSGSAVSDTQYF.